This T cell receptor beta chain was documented in a study of T cell repertoires in cytomegalovirus infection. J lost 11 bases, V lost 6 bases, and 13 bases had no gene match. The germline CDR1 and CDR2 sequences are SNHLY and FYNNEI. This CDR3 has 15 amino acids. TCRdb passed the reads through MiXCR, listing each CDR3 protein once. The sample yields 740,000 or so distinct CDR3 sequences, 35% to 45% seen once. This TCR derives from a human donor in good health (CMV status not recorded). Some clones in this sample may be carry-over from other donors' samples. The V gene is TRBV2, the J gene TRBJ1-6; TRBD1 aligns across 7 bases. Sample: PBMCs. The CDR3 DNA is TGTGCCAGCAGCCTCTCAGGGGGGCCTAGGGCACCCCTCCACTTT. Translating gives CASSLSGGPRAPLHF.